These T cell receptor beta chains were read from a single sample in a study of vaccination and CD4 T cells after COVID-19. These receptors have no known antigen. TCRdb reprocessed the PCR reads via MiXCR and lists one record per CDR3 protein. The top ten clones hold under 25% of a sample with approximately 15,000 distinct CDR3 sequences, around 30% of them seen once. Sequenced sample: cultured CD4+ T cells from blood. These receptors were obtained from a human donor with COVID-19. CDR3s include the opening cysteine and the closing phenylalanine or tryptophan. Each record gives: clone size, J gene, V gene, D gene, CDR3 DNA, CDR3 protein. D genes are given only for firm matches. Where a row states a size, it is once, few, many or the class of an expanded clone; other rows omit it.

clone_size: .
j_call: TRBJ2-1
v_call: TRBV6-2/TRBV6-3
d_call: .
cdr3_nt: TGTGCCAGCAGTAACCCCTTGAATGAGCAGTTCTTC
cdr3_aa: CASSNPLNEQFF

clone_size: .
j_call: TRBJ2-1
v_call: TRBV7-8
d_call: TRBD2
cdr3_nt: TGTGCCAGCAGCGGGAGGGACGTCCGACCTAGCAATGAGCAGTTCTTC
cdr3_aa: CASSGRDVRPSNEQFF

clone_size: .
j_call: TRBJ2-1
v_call: TRBV7-6
d_call: .
cdr3_nt: TGTGCCAGCGGTTTGAGGGGAAACTCCTACAATGAGCAGTTCTTC
cdr3_aa: CASGLRGNSYNEQFF

clone_size: few
j_call: TRBJ1-2
v_call: TRBV7-9
d_call: .
cdr3_nt: TGTGCCAGCAGCTTAGATGGCTACACCTTC
cdr3_aa: CASSLDGYTF

clone_size: .
j_call: TRBJ1-6
v_call: TRBV5-1
d_call: TRBD1
cdr3_nt: TGCGCCAGCAGCCCTCAGGGGGCGCCTTCACCCCTCCACTTT
cdr3_aa: CASSPQGAPSPLHF

clone_size: .
j_call: TRBJ2-3
v_call: TRBV20-1
d_call: .
cdr3_nt: TGCAGTGCTAGCTTCAGTGGGAGACGCACAGATACGCAGTATTTT
cdr3_aa: CSASFSGRRTDTQYF

clone_size: .
j_call: TRBJ2-7
v_call: TRBV11-3
d_call: TRBD1
cdr3_nt: TGTGCCAGCAGCCCCCGGACAGGGCCTTACGAGCAGTACTTC
cdr3_aa: CASSPRTGPYEQYF

clone_size: .
j_call: TRBJ2-7
v_call: TRBV6-1
d_call: TRBD2
cdr3_nt: TGTGCCAGCAGACCCTTGACTAGCCCCCACGAGCAGTACTTC
cdr3_aa: CASRPLTSPHEQYF

clone_size: few
j_call: TRBJ2-7
v_call: TRBV21-1
d_call: .
cdr3_nt: TGTGCCAGCAGCAAAGGGTACGAGCAGTACTTC
cdr3_aa: CASSKGYEQYF

clone_size: .
j_call: TRBJ1-1
v_call: TRBV6-1
d_call: .
cdr3_nt: TGTGCCAGCAGTGGGCGGCGGGTCGGAGAGAACACTGAAGCTTTCTTT
cdr3_aa: CASSGRRVGENTEAFF

clone_size: .
j_call: TRBJ2-5
v_call: TRBV18
d_call: TRBD2
cdr3_nt: TGTGCCAGCTCGGCGTCTAGCGGGGATGAGACCCAGTACTTC
cdr3_aa: CASSASSGDETQYF

clone_size: medium-sized
j_call: TRBJ2-5
v_call: TRBV6-1
d_call: TRBD1
cdr3_nt: TGTGCCAGCAGTACCGGGACAGGGAGACAAGAGACCCAGTACTTC
cdr3_aa: CASSTGTGRQETQYF

clone_size: few
j_call: TRBJ1-5
v_call: TRBV12-3/TRBV12-4
d_call: .
cdr3_nt: TGTGCCAGCAGTGTAGGGGTCAGCCAGCCCCAGCATTTT
cdr3_aa: CASSVGVSQPQHF

clone_size: .
j_call: TRBJ2-1
v_call: TRBV6-2/TRBV6-3
d_call: TRBD1
cdr3_nt: TGTGCCAGCAGTCCCGGACAGGGTTGGGGGTCAGCCTACAATGAGCAGTTCTTC
cdr3_aa: CASSPGQGWGSAYNEQFF